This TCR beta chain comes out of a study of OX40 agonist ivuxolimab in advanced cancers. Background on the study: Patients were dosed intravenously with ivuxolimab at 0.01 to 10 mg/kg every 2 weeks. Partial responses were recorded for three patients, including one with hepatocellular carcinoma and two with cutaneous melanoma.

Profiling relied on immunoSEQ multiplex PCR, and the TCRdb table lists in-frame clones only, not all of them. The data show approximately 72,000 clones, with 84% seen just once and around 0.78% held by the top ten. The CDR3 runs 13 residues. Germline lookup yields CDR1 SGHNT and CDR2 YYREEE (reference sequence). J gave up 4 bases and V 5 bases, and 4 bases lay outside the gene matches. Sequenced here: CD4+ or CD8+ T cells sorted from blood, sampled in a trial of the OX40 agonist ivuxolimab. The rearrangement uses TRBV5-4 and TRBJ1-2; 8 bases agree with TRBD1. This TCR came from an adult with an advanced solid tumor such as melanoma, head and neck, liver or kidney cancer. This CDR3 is CASRDRVVYGYTF. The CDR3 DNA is TGTGCCAGCAGGGACAGGGTGGTCTATGGCTACACCTTC.